This T cell receptor beta chain emerged from a study of control samples from healthy donors and cancer patients. Here immunoSEQ multiplex PCR was the method, and the copy in TCRdb shows in-frame clones only, minus some. The sample shows approximately 100,000 clones, around 80% of them seen only once. The CDR3 has 12 residues. CDR1 and CDR2 (germline): GTSNPN, SVGIG (reference sequence). V was clipped by 5 bases and J by 4 bases, with 6 bases between them. The clonotype was recovered from a man aged 55 to 70 in good health. The chain uses TRBV30 and TRBJ2-6, with D uncertain. The sample consisted of blood. The CDR3 here is CAWGAGANVLTF. DNA of the CDR3: TGTGCCTGGGGTGCCGGGGCCAACGTCCTGACTTTC.